Shown below are 30 T cell receptor beta chains from a single sample sequenced in a study of shared clonotypes between healthy human individuals. Assay: immunoSEQ multiplex PCR; the TCRdb copy retains only in-frame clones and omits some. The profile shows about a million clones, about 80% of them singletons. Material: memory CD4+ T cells sorted from blood. Subset reported: CD45RA-negative fraction. These receptors came from a man between 18 and 29 years old in good health.

V gene TRBV10-3 combines with J gene TRBJ2-5, with 9 bases identical to TRBD1. V was clipped by 6 bases and J by 4 bases; unmatched bases: 3. The CDR3 runs 13 residues. The V gene's germline CDR1 is ENHRY and CDR2 SYGVKD. CDR3: CAIRGGQGETQYF. The CDR3 coding sequence is TGTGCCATCAGGGGGGGACAGGGAGAGACCCAGTACTTC.

The chain has TRBV30 and TRBJ2-1; D perhaps matches TRBD2 (7 bases). Germline V gives CDR1 GTSNPN, CDR2 SVGIG (reference sequence). This CDR3 spans 12 amino acids. V lost 2 bases and J 9 bases, leaving 11 bases between the germline ends. The CDR3, as DNA: TGTGCCTGGAGTACAGGGAGGGGTGAGCAGTTCTTC. The encoded protein is CAWSTGRGEQFF.

This clone was observed a handful of times. The CDR3 loop is CASGLGGDNEKLFF. The DNA of the CDR3 is TGTGCTAGTGGTTTGGGGGGGGATAATGAAAAACTGTTTTTT. The chain joins TRBV12-5 to TRBJ1-4, with D perhaps matching TRBD1 (5 bases). The CDR3 has 14 residues. The V end lost 1 base, the J end lost 4 bases, and 7 bases lay between the germline ends. Germline V gives CDR1 LGHNT, CDR2 FRNRAP.

This rearrangement joins TRBV7-9 to TRBJ2-7; D not resolved. Germline CDR1 reads SEHNR; CDR2 reads FQNEAQ (reference sequence). The CDR3 is made up of 11 amino acids. Deletions cut 5 bases from V and 3 bases from J, with 5 bases between. CDR3 in DNA: TGTGCCAGCAGCCAATACTACGAGCAGTACTTC. The encoded protein is CASSQYYEQYF.

V gene TRBV6-5 combines with J gene TRBJ2-7; the match to TRBD1 covers 7 bases. V trimming: 2 bases; J trimming: 6 bases; junction bases outside the gene matches: 13. CDR3 length equals 16 residues. Germline V gene data show CDR1 as MNHEY and CDR2 as SVGAGI. Here the CDR3 DNA reads TGTGCCAGCAGTTACCGGCCGGGACAGTTGCTCCCCGAGCAGTACTTC. Protein sequence: CASSYRPGQLLPEQYF.

V usage is TRBV9 and J usage is TRBJ1-4, with a tentative D call TRBD1 (6 bases). Germline V gene data show CDR1 as SGDLS and CDR2 as YYNGEE. V shed 2 bases and J shed 7 bases, with 12 bases lying between them. The CDR3 spans 14 residues. CDR3 sequence reads: CASSVELGAEKLFF. The CDR3 DNA reads TGTGCCAGCAGCGTGGAACTGGGGGCTGAAAAACTGTTTTTT.

This clone was counted ten times or more. The same CDR3 is also encoded by other DNA sequences in this sample. CDR3 sequence reads: CASSEVGGSPLHF. CDR3 in DNA: TGTGCCAGCAGTGAAGTGGGAGGTTCACCCCTCCACTTT. The chain carries TRBV6-1 and TRBJ1-6; D unresolved. CDR3 length: 13 amino acids. CDR1 MNHNS and CDR2 SASEGT come from the germline V gene. V lost 1 base and J 9 bases, leaving 7 bases between the germline ends.

V is TRBV19 and J is TRBJ1-3; D may be TRBD1 (5 bases). The CDR3 length is 16 residues. Looked up from germline, CDR1 is LNHDA and CDR2 is SQIVND (reference sequence). V was cut by 3 bases and J by 0 bases, with 12 bases left in between. The CDR3 loop is CASSIRGLSSGNTIYF. DNA of the CDR3: TGTGCCAGTAGTATCCGGGGCCTGAGCTCTGGAAACACCATATATTTT.

V gene TRBV10-3 combines with J gene TRBJ2-7, with 9 bases aligning to TRBD1. Trimming removed 6 bases from V and 4 bases from J; junction bases left unmatched: 7. CDR3 size: 14 residues. Germline V gives CDR1 ENHRY, CDR2 SYGVKD. CDR3 region: CAIRIGTGRYEQYF. The CDR3 region has the DNA TGTGCCATCAGGATCGGGACAGGGAGATACGAGCAGTACTTC.

The chain has TRBV6-6 and TRBJ1-3; a weak D match, TRBD1 (5 bases). This CDR3 is built from 13 residues. Trimming left V 7 bases short and J 8 bases short, with 15 bases between. The V gene's germline CDR1 is MNHNY and CDR2 SVGAGI (reference sequence). As DNA, the CDR3 is TGTGCCAGCACCAGGGCGGCTTTGGACACCATATATTTT. It translates to CASTRAALDTIYF.

The chain carries TRBV23-1 and TRBJ1-2; D gene uncertain. TRBV23-1 is given ORF status, its function remaining uncertain. The V gene lost 6 bases and the J gene lost 14 bases, with 7 bases spanning the gap. There are 8 residues in the CDR3. Here the CDR3 reads CASRRRTF. In DNA form, the CDR3 reads TGCGCCAGCAGGAGGCGGACCTTC.

The CDR3 nucleotides read TGTGCCAGCAGCTATTCTCCGGGGGCTGAGGAAAAACTGTTTTTT. Encoded protein: CASSYSPGAEEKLFF. The rearrangement joins TRBV5-5 to TRBJ1-4; tentatively, D is TRBD1 (6 bases). Germline values: CDR1 SGHKS, CDR2 YYEKEE (reference sequence). The CDR3 sequence is 15 residues long. The V end lost 3 bases, the J end lost 8 bases, and 17 bases lay between the germline ends.

This clone was seen more than once but under ten times. This chain links TRBV5-6 with TRBJ2-5; 8 nucleotides align to TRBD2. The CDR3 is 14 amino acids. The trim removed 7 bases at V and 5 bases at J, leaving 10 bases unmatched. The V gene's germline CDR1 is SGHDT and CDR2 YYEEEE. CDR3 nucleotides: TGTGCCAGCCTCGGGGGGGCCCTGCGGGAGACCCAGTACTTC. It codes for CASLGGALRETQYF.

CDR3 coding DNA: TGCGCCAGCAGCAACAGAGGGACTAGCGGGTTCACAGATACGCAGTATTTT. Its translation: CASSNRGTSGFTDTQYF. The chain is built from TRBV5-1 and TRBJ2-3; 12 bases align to TRBD2. The CDR3 is 17 amino acids. The germline gives CDR1 SGHRS, CDR2 YFSETQ. The V gene end was trimmed by 4 bases and the J gene end by 2 bases; junction bases not matched to a gene: 8.

This chain uses TRBV4-1 with TRBJ2-5; no definite D call. The CDR3 runs 14 residues. Germline V gene sequence: CDR1 MGHRA, CDR2 YSYEKL. Trimming removed 1 base from V and 7 bases from J, with 13 bases in between. The CDR3 DNA is TGCGCCAGCAGCCAAGCGGCTAACGCTAGGACCCAGTACTTC. Protein product: CASSQAANARTQYF.

This clone was detected only a few times. This chain uses TRBV13 with TRBJ2-5; no definite D call. Trimming shortened V by 5 bases and J by 0 bases, and 7 bases separated the two germline ends. This CDR3 contains 13 residues. Per the germline V gene, CDR1 is PRHDT and CDR2 is FYEKMQ (reference sequence). Written as DNA, the CDR3 is TGTGCCAGCAGCGCCCGGTACCAAGAGACCCAGTACTTC. Translating it yields CASSARYQETQYF.

This sequence joins TRBV28 and TRBJ2-7; weak D call: TRBD1 (6 bases). V dropped 6 bases and J dropped 6 bases, with 12 bases sitting between them. The germline gives CDR1 MDHEN, CDR2 SYDVKM. This CDR3 is built from 12 residues. Written as DNA, the CDR3 is TGTGCCAGCAGCACAGGGTCCATCGAGCAGTACTTC. Its translation: CASSTGSIEQYF.

The rearrangement joins TRBV2 to TRBJ1-4, with D possibly TRBD1 on 5 matching bases. Deletions cut 4 bases from V and 7 bases from J, with 13 bases between. From germline, CDR1 is SNHLY and CDR2 FYNNEI. CDR3 size: 14 residues. CDR3: CASSVRGLGEKLFF. The DNA of the CDR3 is TGTGCCAGCAGTGTCCGGGGGTTGGGTGAAAAACTGTTTTTT.

This chain links TRBV29-1 with TRBJ2-5, with TRBD1 matching over 8 bases. The CDR3 has 13 residues. The germline V gene has CDR1 SQVTM and CDR2 ANQGSEA. The trim removed 7 bases at V and 1 base at J, leaving 5 bases unmatched. The CDR3 sequence is CSGTDRAQETQYF. CDR3 nucleotide sequence: TGCAGCGGCACGGACAGGGCCCAAGAGACCCAGTACTTC.

The rearrangement joins TRBV28 to TRBJ2-7; 9 bases are shared with TRBD1. Germline V lookup: CDR1 MDHEN, CDR2 SYDVKM. V lost 2 bases and J lost 7; bases outside the gene matches: 6. The CDR3 spans 14 residues. This chain's CDR3 is CASSLGTGTREQYF. CDR3 bases: TGTGCCAGCAGTTTAGGGACAGGGACTCGAGAGCAGTACTTC.

This chain joins TRBV5-1 and TRBJ2-7, with D tentatively TRBD1 (6 bases). The germline V and J ends were trimmed by 4 bases and 3 bases, with 17 bases remaining between them. The CDR3 consists of 15 residues. Germline CDR1 SGHRS, CDR2 YFSETQ. CDR3 loop: CASSTIGGGVYEQYF. The CDR3 nucleotides read TGCGCCAGCAGCACTATAGGGGGTGGAGTCTACGAGCAGTACTTC.

V usage is TRBV19 and J usage is TRBJ1-2; D is unresolved. The ends were cut back, 1 base at V and 7 bases at J, with 10 bases in the middle. Germline CDR1 is LNHDA and CDR2 is SQIVND (reference sequence). The CDR3 is 13 amino acids. Written as DNA, the CDR3 is TGTGCCAGTAGTATAGGGCAAGACGGTGGCTACACCTTC. This gives the protein CASSIGQDGGYTF.

This clone showed up just once. The chain links TRBV4-3 to TRBJ1-3, with 7 bases fitting TRBD1. V trimming: 3 bases; J trimming: 0 bases; junction bases outside the gene matches: 5. The CDR3 has 16 amino acids. The germline gives CDR1 LGHNA, CDR2 YSLEER. CDR3: CASSQGDSRSGNTIYF. The CDR3, as DNA: TGCGCCAGCAGCCAGGGGGACAGCCGCTCTGGAAACACCATATATTTT.

V and J are TRBV7-2 and TRBJ1-1, with TRBD1 as a possible D gene (6 bases). This CDR3 is 14 amino acids long. V lost 3 bases, J lost 4 bases, and 12 bases lay in between. Looked up from germline, CDR1 is SGHTA and CDR2 is FQGNSA. CDR3: CASSLGALVTEAFF. CDR3 nucleotides: TGTGCCAGCAGCTTGGGGGCTCTCGTCACTGAAGCTTTCTTT.

This chain joins TRBV27 and TRBJ2-4; no clear D. Trimming shortened V by 8 bases and J by 0 bases, and 32 bases separated the two germline ends. Germline CDR1 reads MNHEY; CDR2 reads SMNVEV (reference sequence). CDR3 length: 21 amino acids. CDR3 residues: CASEFKPRAPHGPVAKNIQYF. CDR3 coding DNA: TGTGCCAGCGAGTTTAAACCCCGGGCTCCCCATGGACCGGTAGCCAAAAACATTCAGTACTTC.

This clone was seen more than once but under ten times. This chain links TRBV15 with TRBJ1-1; no clear D gene. Germline CDR1 and CDR2: LNHNV and YYDKDF (reference sequence). The CDR3 runs to 13 residues. Trimming removed 3 bases from V and 0 bases from J, with 5 bases in between. CDR3 amino acids: CATSSDLNTEAFF. CDR3 nucleotide sequence: TGTGCCACCAGCAGTGACCTGAACACTGAAGCTTTCTTT.

With regard to this clone: One junction end disagrees with the germline gene, perhaps due to a read error. The CDR3 reads CASSQPGQMNAEAFF. CDR3 DNA sequence: TGTGCCAGCAGCCAGCCGGGACAGATGAACGCTGAAGCTTTCTTT. The chain uses TRBV4-2 and TRBJ1-1, with TRBD1 identical over 7 bases. Per germline, CDR1 LGHNA and CDR2 YNFKEQ. This CDR3 spans 15 amino acids.

The chain couples TRBV30 to TRBJ2-5; D is possibly TRBD1 (5 bases). CDR3 size: 13 residues. Germline assignment: CDR1 GTSNPN and CDR2 SVGIG (reference sequence). Deletions cut 4 bases from V and 1 base from J, with 10 bases between. The DNA for the CDR3 is TGTGCCTGGAATAGGGGCCGCCAAGAGACCCAGTACTTC. This gives the protein CAWNRGRQETQYF.

A few counts support this clone. V gene TRBV11-2 combines with J gene TRBJ2-1; 13 bases fit TRBD2. Per the germline V gene, CDR1 is SGHAT and CDR2 is FQNNGV. Unmatched junction bases numbered 5, after V lost 1 base and J lost 8 bases. CDR3 size: 16 residues. CDR3 protein: CASSLGTSGGVYEQFF. CDR3 bases: TGTGCCAGCAGCTTAGGGACTAGCGGGGGAGTCTATGAGCAGTTCTTC.

J is TRBJ2-1 and V is TRBV4-1, with a weak D call TRBD2 (6 bases). The V end was cut by 2 bases, the J end by 8 bases, with 10 bases between. Germline V gives CDR1 MGHRA, CDR2 YSYEKL. The CDR3 is 13 amino acids. The CDR3 sequence: CASSQLSGDEQFF. CDR3 nucleotide sequence: TGCGCCAGCAGCCAATTGTCGGGAGATGAGCAGTTCTTC.